Listed below are T cell receptor beta chains from one sample, sequenced in a study of T cells in Graves' hyperthyroidism and ophthalmopathy. TCRdb independently ran MiXCR on the multiplex PCR reads; one entry per CDR3 protein. The sample records hundreds of thousands of distinct CDR3 sequences, around 13% being singletons. The sample comprised blood. These receptors came from a woman under 30 with Graves' hyperthyroidism. Both conserved end residues are part of each CDR3. D genes are given only for firm matches. Clone size, where shown, is once, few, many, or a class for clones that have expanded.

TRBV30	many	.	TRBJ2-7	CAWSVRPHSYEQYF	TGTGCCTGGAGTGTTAGGCCGCACTCCTACGAGCAGTACTTC
TRBV6-1	many	TRBD2	TRBJ2-5	CASFSGRGKETQYF	TGTGCCAGCTTTAGCGGGAGGGGAAAAGAGACCCAGTACTTC
TRBV10-3	many	.	TRBJ1-5	CAISREGSNQPQHF	TGTGCCATCAGCCGCGAGGGTAGCAATCAGCCCCAGCATTTT
TRBV11-2	many	TRBD2	TRBJ2-3	CASSSMTGGRRTDTQYF	TGTGCCAGCAGCTCCATGACGGGCGGGAGGAGGACAGATACGCAGTATTTT
TRBV6-1	.	TRBD2	TRBJ2-1	CASSRPESGRNHEQFF	TGTGCCAGCAGCCGCCCGGAAAGCGGGAGAAACCATGAGCAGTTCTTC
TRBV24-1	few	.	TRBJ2-1	CATSDSGRTYNEQFF	TGTGCCACCAGTGATTCAGGGAGGACCTACAATGAGCAGTTCTTC
TRBV2	many	TRBD2	TRBJ2-3	CASAASGRALTDTQYF	TGTGCCAGCGCCGCTAGCGGGAGAGCCCTCACAGATACGCAGTATTTT
TRBV6-1	.	TRBD2	TRBJ2-1	CASSFGTSGNEQFF	TGTGCCAGCAGTTTTGGGACTAGTGGCAATGAGCAGTTCTTC
TRBV7-3	.	.	TRBJ2-3	CASSLGGLGLTDTQYF	TGTGCCAGCAGCTTAGGAGGTCTTGGGCTAACAGATACGCAGTATTTT
TRBV11-2	.	.	TRBJ2-3	CASSPRRRKYF	TGTGCCAGCAGCCCGAGGCGGAGGAAGTATTTT
TRBV18	.	TRBD2	TRBJ2-7	CASSPNQGLARSPPYYEQYF	TGTGCCAGCTCACCAAATCAGGGACTAGCGAGAAGCCCGCCTTACTACGAGCAGTACTTC
TRBV2	.	.	TRBJ2-7	CASSGGLLSPYEQYF	TGTGCCAGCAGTGGGGGGCTTTTATCACCCTACGAGCAGTACTTC
TRBV6-6	.	.	TRBJ1-6	CASSYSTDSPLHF	TGTGCCAGCAGTTACTCGACCGATTCACCCCTCCACTTT
TRBV24-1	few	TRBD2	TRBJ2-4	CATSDSGTNKNIQYF	TGTGCCACCAGTGATTCGGGGACTAACAAAAACATTCAGTACTTC
TRBV29-1	many	.	TRBJ2-7	CSVEVTGTSTYEQYF	TGCAGCGTTGAAGTTACCGGGACGTCCACCTACGAGCAGTACTTC
TRBV19	many	.	TRBJ1-1	CASSIAVQGLGDTEAFF	TGTGCCAGTAGTATAGCCGTCCAGGGTTTAGGGGACACTGAAGCTTTCTTT
TRBV28	.	.	TRBJ1-3	CASSSAGEGGNTIYF	TGTGCCAGCAGTTCGGCAGGGGAGGGTGGAAACACCATATATTTT
TRBV20-1	many	.	TRBJ2-1	CSAEGLEVDEQFF	TGCAGTGCTGAGGGGCTAGAGGTCGATGAGCAGTTCTTC
TRBV25-1	few	TRBD2	TRBJ2-7	CASSAYLAASNYEQYF	TGTGCCAGCAGTGCCTATCTAGCGGCGTCAAACTACGAGCAGTACTTC
TRBV30	many	.	TRBJ2-1	CAWSVTRDNEQFF	TGTGCCTGGAGTGTAACACGGGACAATGAGCAGTTCTTC
TRBV18	many	TRBD2	TRBJ2-1	CASISGESYNEQFF	TGTGCCAGCATTAGCGGGGAGTCCTACAATGAGCAGTTCTTC
TRBV10-3	.	.	TRBJ2-1	CAIRTGTPSTEQFF	TGTGCCATCAGGACCGGGACTCCTTCGACTGAGCAGTTCTTC
TRBV6-1	many	.	TRBJ2-3	CASSTVLTDTQYF	TGTGCCAGCAGTACAGTTCTCACAGATACGCAGTATTTT
TRBV20-1	.	.	TRBJ2-7	CSARDSGYEQYF	TGCAGTGCTAGAGATTCTGGCTACGAGCAGTACTTC
TRBV2	many	.	TRBJ1-2	CASSDRQTADYGYTF	TGTGCCAGCAGTGATCGACAGACTGCTGACTATGGCTACACCTTC
TRBV20-1	many	TRBD1	TRBJ1-4	CSARRTGGGEKLFF	TGCAGTGCTAGGAGGACAGGGGGCGGCGAAAAACTGTTTTTT
TRBV2	many	.	TRBJ2-2	CASTGRASNTGELFF	TGTGCCAGCACCGGCAGGGCATCGAACACCGGGGAGCTGTTTTTT
TRBV19	.	TRBD2	TRBJ2-7	CASSGSAGKVHEQYF	TGTGCCAGTAGTGGATCAGCGGGAAAGGTCCACGAGCAGTACTTC
TRBV3-1	many	.	TRBJ1-1	CASSQDWRVSTEAFF	TGTGCCAGCAGCCAAGATTGGCGGGTGAGCACTGAAGCTTTCTTT
TRBV7-9	.	.	TRBJ2-2	CASSVSSGELFF	TGTGCCAGCAGCGTATCCTCCGGGGAGCTGTTTTTT
TRBV3-1	many	.	TRBJ1-1	CASRPTWGNTEAFF	TGTGCCAGCAGGCCCACATGGGGGAACACTGAAGCTTTCTTT
TRBV28	many	.	TRBJ2-7	CASSLGVLLSYEQYF	TGTGCCAGCAGTTTAGGGGTTCTCCTCTCCTACGAGCAGTACTTC
TRBV4-1	.	.	TRBJ2-1	CASSQGGRSSYNEQFF	TGCGCCAGCAGCCAAGGGGGTCGGAGCTCCTACAATGAGCAGTTCTTC
TRBV12-3/TRBV12-4	many	.	TRBJ1-1	CASSEGGEAFF	TGTGCCAGCAGCGAGGGTGGTGAAGCTTTCTTT
TRBV5-1	.	.	TRBJ2-2	CASSSLRAASTGELFF	TGCGCCAGCAGCTCCCTTAGGGCCGCGAGCACCGGGGAGCTGTTTTTT
TRBV5-5	many	.	TRBJ2-1	CASSFASAKRNNEQFF	TGTGCCAGCAGCTTTGCTAGCGCTAAGCGGAACAATGAGCAGTTCTTC
TRBV9	few	.	TRBJ2-3	CASSVDRDSPTDTQYF	TGTGCCAGCAGCGTGGACCGGGACTCACCTACAGATACGCAGTATTTT
TRBV20-1	few	TRBD1	TRBJ2-7	CSARVQGLYEQYF	TGCAGTGCTAGGGTACAGGGGCTGTACGAGCAGTACTTC
TRBV2	few	.	TRBJ1-5	CASSEEGGIDYRNQPQHF	TGTGCCAGCAGTGAAGAAGGGGGGATAGATTATCGCAACCAGCCCCAGCATTTT
TRBV3-1	.	TRBD1	TRBJ1-6	CASSLGTGEASPLHF	TGTGCCAGCAGCCTGGGGACAGGGGAGGCTTCACCCCTCCACTTT
TRBV6-2/TRBV6-3	.	.	TRBJ2-7	CASSTLVNYGYEQYF	TGTGCCAGCAGTACCCTCGTCAACTACGGCTACGAGCAGTACTTC
TRBV10-3	.	.	TRBJ1-1	CAIRKTGNTEAFF	TGTGCCATCAGGAAGACAGGAAACACTGAAGCTTTCTTT
TRBV4-1	few	.	TRBJ2-5	CASSQVRAQETQYF	TGCGCCAGCAGCCAAGTCAGAGCTCAAGAGACCCAGTACTTC
TRBV3-1	.	.	TRBJ1-1	CASSHTGTELEAFF	TGTGCCAGCAGCCATACAGGAACAGAGCTTGAAGCTTTCTTT
TRBV18	.	.	TRBJ2-1	CASSPSQRRYNEQFF	TGTGCCAGCTCACCCTCGCAGCGGCGGTACAATGAGCAGTTCTTC
TRBV14	few	TRBD2	TRBJ2-2	CASSPLRLAGLPPLAGELFF	TGTGCCAGCAGCCCCCTTCGACTAGCGGGGTTACCTCCTTTAGCCGGGGAGCTGTTTTTT
TRBV20-1	many	.	TRBJ1-1	CSARDPLAGNTEAFF	TGCAGTGCTAGAGATCCCCTAGCAGGGAACACTGAAGCTTTCTTT
TRBV27	few	TRBD2	TRBJ2-7	CASRTLAGGIYEQYF	TGTGCCAGCAGGACTCTAGCGGGAGGAATCTACGAGCAGTACTTC
TRBV6-2/TRBV6-3	many	.	TRBJ2-7	CASSLTESYEQYF	TGTGCCAGCAGTCTGACAGAATCCTACGAGCAGTACTTC
TRBV7-9	many	TRBD2	TRBJ2-1	CASSLGRGTSGRASGKGNEQFF	TGTGCCAGCAGCTTAGGAAGGGGGACTAGCGGGAGGGCCTCGGGTAAGGGGAATGAGCAGTTCTTC
TRBV18	few	.	TRBJ1-1	CASSNRVTEAFF	TGTGCCAGCTCAAACAGGGTTACTGAAGCTTTCTTT
TRBV20-1	many	TRBD2	TRBJ2-1	CSHRAGATYNEQFF	TGCAGTCACAGAGCGGGAGCAACCTACAATGAGCAGTTCTTC
TRBV20-1	few	.	TRBJ1-5	CSASSGRLTNQPQHF	TGCAGTGCTAGTAGTGGCAGGCTAACTAATCAGCCCCAGCATTTT
TRBV13	few	TRBD2	TRBJ2-1	CASSSGLAGWIPYNEQFF	TGTGCCAGCAGCTCGGGACTAGCGGGATGGATCCCCTACAATGAGCAGTTCTTC
TRBV7-3	.	.	TRBJ1-1	CASSLTTRRSEAFF	TGTGCCAGCAGCTTAACAACCCGGAGGTCTGAAGCTTTCTTT
TRBV13	many	.	TRBJ2-5	CASSLSVEGTSEETQYF	TGTGCCAGCAGCTTAAGTGTAGAGGGGACAAGTGAAGAGACCCAGTACTTC
TRBV7-8	many	.	TRBJ2-3	CASRSRVVVTDTQYF	TGTGCCAGCAGATCACGGGTCGTAGTCACAGATACGCAGTATTTT
TRBV2	few	TRBD2	TRBJ2-7	CASSDSLAASYEQYF	TGTGCCAGCAGTGATAGTCTAGCGGCCTCCTACGAGCAGTACTTC